The 11 T cell receptor beta chains in this list originate from one sample, sequenced in a study of blood T cell repertoires in COVID-19. The repertoire was sequenced with immunoSEQ multiplex PCR; TCRdb's copy has only in-frame clones and lacks some. The sample comprises roughly 200,000 clones, approximately 86% of which are singletons, and around 4.5% rests with the top ten. The sequenced sample consisted of PBMCs or T cells enriched from blood (not recorded which). These receptors came from a young woman who had been exposed to COVID-19.

The rearrangement links TRBV11-2 to TRBJ1-1; 9 bases line up with TRBD1. V was pared by 5 bases and J by 4 bases, with 5 bases of the junction left unmatched. Germline loops: CDR1 SGHAT, CDR2 FQNNGV. The CDR3 has 14 residues. This CDR3 reads CASSPQGARTEAFF. The DNA for the CDR3 is TGTGCCAGCAGCCCACAGGGGGCGCGCACTGAAGCTTTCTTT.

This chain joins TRBV6-5 and TRBJ1-1; 8 nucleotides agree with TRBD1. With V trimmed by 4 bases and J by 9 bases, 10 bases remained unmatched. The CDR3 consists of 14 residues. Per germline, CDR1 MNHEY and CDR2 SVGAGI. The CDR3 spells CASSFQRQGLKAFF. The CDR3 nucleotides are TGTGCCAGCAGTTTTCAAAGACAGGGGTTGAAAGCTTTCTTT.

The chain joins TRBV7-6 to TRBJ2-1; 9 bases line up with TRBD2. Germline CDR1 is SGHVS and CDR2 is FNYEAQ. The CDR3 totals 16 residues. Trimming took 1 base from V and 3 from J; bases not matched to a gene: 4. The CDR3 DNA is TGTGCCAGCAGCTTAGTTAGCGGGGGACTCTACAATGAGCAGTTCTTC. Residues: CASSLVSGGLYNEQFF.

This chain joins TRBV14 and TRBJ1-4, with D tentatively TRBD1 (5 bases). Germline V CDR1 and CDR2: SGHDN, FVKESK. The CDR3 extends over 14 amino acids. The ends were cut back, 6 bases at V and 4 bases at J, with 12 bases in the middle. The CDR3 is CASSPNRNNEKLFF. The CDR3 bases are TGTGCCAGCAGTCCGAACAGGAATAATGAAAAACTGTTTTTT.

The chain has TRBV11-3 and TRBJ1-1, with D tentatively TRBD1 (5 bases). Germline V gene sequence: CDR1 SGHNT, CDR2 YENEEA. This CDR3 comprises 13 residues. Trimming removed 1 base at V and 3 bases at J, with 6 bases between. Here the CDR3 reads CASSLVQDTEAFF. CDR3 sequence (DNA): TGTGCCAGCAGCTTAGTACAGGACACTGAAGCTTTCTTT.

This clone has just one count. V is TRBV7-2 and J is TRBJ2-7; D may be TRBD2 (5 bases). Trimming took off 5 bases at V and 6 bases at J, with 14 bases between the two ends. The germline gives CDR1 SGHTA, CDR2 FQGNSA. The CDR3 length is 13 residues. DNA of the CDR3: TGTGCCAGCAGCCGCCGGGCAGGAGGCGAGCAGTACTTC. This gives the protein CASSRRAGGEQYF. The variable domain in full, with the rest retrieved from reference TRBV7-2 and TRBJ2-7, is GAGVSQSPSNKVTEKGKDVELRCDPISGHTALYWYRQSLGQGLEFLIYFQGNSAPDKSGLPSDRFSAERTGGSVSTLTIQRTQQEDSAVYLCASSRRAGGEQYFGPGTRLTVT.

The chain has TRBV28 and TRBJ1-2; 10 bases map to TRBD1. J lost 6 bases, V lost 4 bases, and 8 bases had no gene match. This CDR3 region has 15 residues. Germline V gene data show CDR1 as MDHEN and CDR2 as SYDVKM. In nucleotides, the CDR3 is TGTGCCAGCAGTTCCCCGGGACAGGGGAGGGATGGCTACACCTTC. It is translated as CASSSPGQGRDGYTF.

This chain links TRBV18 with TRBJ1-5, with TRBD1 identical over 8 bases. The V segment lost 4 bases and the J segment 6 bases; nucleotides outside the gene matches: 8. The CDR3 runs to 15 residues. Germline V CDR1 and CDR2: KGHSH, LQKENI. This chain's CDR3 is CASSLLTGEGQPQHF. The CDR3, as DNA: TGTGCCAGCTCACTCCTGACAGGGGAGGGTCAGCCCCAGCATTTT.

This chain joins TRBV12-5 and TRBJ2-7; the D is unclear. V was shortened by 0 bases and J by 5 bases, with 14 bases between the two germline ends. The CDR3 consists of 15 residues. Germline assignment: CDR1 LGHNT and CDR2 FRNRAP. This CDR3 is CASGLVLGRVNEQYF. CDR3 in DNA: TGTGCTAGTGGTTTGGTACTTGGGCGAGTAAACGAGCAGTACTTC.

This rearrangement joins TRBV6-5 to TRBJ2-1, with a tentative D call TRBD2 (5 bases). The CDR3 length is 15 residues. The germline CDR1 and CDR2 sequences are MNHEY and SVGAGI. V was trimmed by 6 bases and J by 4 bases, leaving 16 bases between them. The DNA of the CDR3 is TGTGCCAGCAGCTTGGACTTGCCCTTATACAATGAGCAGTTCTTC. Translating gives CASSLDLPLYNEQFF.

This chain connects TRBV11-2 to TRBJ2-7; 7 bases fit TRBD2. Germline V lookup: CDR1 SGHAT, CDR2 FQNNGV. V lost 4 bases to trimming and J lost 1 base; unmatched junction nucleotides: 7. The CDR3 runs to 15 residues. DNA of the CDR3: TGTGCCAGCAGCTCCACAACGGGACTATCCTACGAGCAGTACTTC. Translating it yields CASSSTTGLSYEQYF.